One and the same sample provided the 24 T cell receptor beta chains below, sequenced in a study of blood T cell repertoires in COVID-19. Libraries were prepared by immunoSEQ multiplex PCR; TCRdb keeps only in-frame clonotypes and omits some of them. The profile covers about 91,000 clones, with 88% appearing a single time and about 5% taken by the ten largest. The sequenced sample was peripheral blood. The source is a woman older than 75 with active COVID-19.

In its sample, this clone was seen once. The chain recombines TRBV5-4 with TRBJ2-5, with 11 bases aligning to TRBD1. Trimming at V came to 5 bases and at J to 4 bases, leaving 10 bases not matched to a gene. The length of the CDR3 is 16 residues. Germline assignment: CDR1 SGHNT and CDR2 YYREEE (reference sequence). In DNA form, the CDR3 reads TGTGCCAGCAGTTCCGGGACAGGGGGTTTGAGAGAGACCCAGTACTTC. Translated, it gives CASSSGTGGLRETQYF. Looking up the rest from reference TRBV5-4 and TRBJ2-5 gives the full variable domain: ETGVTQSPTHLIKTRGQQVTLRCSSQSGHNTVSWYQQALGQGPQFIFQYYREEENGRGNFPPRFSGLQFPNYSSELNVNALELDDSALYLCASSSGTGGLRETQYFGPGTRLLVL.

The rearrangement links TRBV29-1 to TRBJ2-3; possibly TRBD2 for D (6 bases). Germline V CDR1 and CDR2: SQVTM, ANQGSEA. V lost 2 bases, J lost 6 bases, and 15 bases lay in between. CDR3 length: 14 amino acids. The CDR3 DNA sequence: TGCAGCGTTGAAAGGTCGGGAGAGAGGGATACGCAGTATTTT. Translation gives CSVERSGERDTQYF.

The rearrangement links TRBV7-3 to TRBJ2-1; the match to TRBD1 covers 11 bases. The CDR3 totals 16 residues. Germline V CDR1 and CDR2: SGHTA, FQGTGA. V was pared by 5 bases and J by 6 bases, with 9 bases of the junction left unmatched. The CDR3 DNA sequence: TGTGCCAGCAGCGCGTCTCGGGACAGGGGGAGCAATGAGCAGTTCTTC. As protein: CASSASRDRGSNEQFF.

The J gene is TRBJ2-1, the V gene TRBV24-1; 7 nucleotides match TRBD1. Germline CDR1 reads KGHDR; CDR2 reads SFDVKD. Unmatched junction bases numbered 5, after V lost 5 bases and J lost 8 bases. This CDR3 has 13 residues. CDR3 nucleotide sequence: TGTGCCACCAGTGCGGGACAGACCGATGAGCAGTTCTTC. Protein: CATSAGQTDEQFF.

A few counts support this clone. The chain combines TRBV5-6 with TRBJ2-3, with a possible D match to TRBD2 (6 bases). Germline V CDR1 and CDR2: SGHDT, YYEEEE. The V end lost 4 bases, the J end lost 0 bases, and 9 bases lay between the germline ends. CDR3 length equals 14 residues. The DNA of the CDR3 is TGTGCCAGCAGCCCTGGAGGGAGCACAGATACGCAGTATTTT. It codes for CASSPGGSTDTQYF. Looking up the rest from reference TRBV5-6 and TRBJ2-3 gives the full variable domain: DAGVTQSPTHLIKTRGQQVTLRCSPKSGHDTVSWYQQALGQGPQFIFQYYEEEERQRGNFPDRFSGHQFPNYSSELNVNALLLGDSALYLCASSPGGSTDTQYFGPGTRLTVL.

CDR3 bases: TGTGCCAGCAGCGCCGTGACAGGATCGGATACGCAGTATTTT. Encoded protein: CASSAVTGSDTQYF. The chain joins TRBV9 to TRBJ2-3, with D perhaps TRBD1 (6 bases). In germline, CDR1 is SGDLS, CDR2 YYNGEE. The ends were cut back, 3 bases at V and 6 bases at J, with 14 bases in the middle. This CDR3 contains 14 residues. Full variable domain (rest looked up from reference TRBV9 and TRBJ2-3): DSGVTQTPKHLITATGQRVTLRCSPRSGDLSVYWYQQSLDQGLQFLIQYYNGEERAKGNILERFSAQQFPDLHSELNLSSLELGDSALYFCASSAVTGSDTQYFGPGTRLTVL.

The chain couples TRBV18 to TRBJ1-4, with D possibly TRBD1 on 6 matching bases. This CDR3 is 17 amino acids long. V lost 3 bases, J lost 7 bases, and 21 bases lay in between. The germline V gene has CDR1 KGHSH and CDR2 LQKENI. As DNA, the CDR3 is TGTGCCAGCTCACCCCGACCCGATACAGGGTCGGGTGAAAAACTGTTTTTT. Translated, it gives CASSPRPDTGSGEKLFF.

This chain connects TRBV6-2 or TRBV6-3 to TRBJ2-3; 7 bases agree with TRBD1. This CDR3 contains 15 residues. Germline values: CDR1 MNHEY, CDR2 SVGEGT. The V gene end was trimmed by 5 bases and the J gene end by 1 base; junction bases not matched to a gene: 6. In DNA form, the CDR3 reads TGTGCCAGCAGTCAAACAGGGGATGGCACAGATACGCAGTATTTT. Protein sequence: CASSQTGDGTDTQYF.

The rearrangement joins TRBV5-4 to TRBJ1-1, with a tentative D call TRBD1 (6 bases). Per germline, CDR1 SGHNT and CDR2 YYREEE (reference sequence). Trimming removed 5 bases from V and 2 bases from J, with 13 bases in between. CDR3 length equals 14 residues. CDR3 in amino acids: CASRRRTENTEAFF. The CDR3 region has the DNA TGTGCCAGCAGGCGAAGGACAGAAAACACTGAAGCTTTCTTT. The full variable domain, in which reference TRBV5-4 and TRBJ1-1 provide the parts outside the CDR3, is ETGVTQSPTHLIKTRGQQVTLRCSSQSGHNTVSWYQQALGQGPQFIFQYYREEENGRGNFPPRFSGLQFPNYSSELNVNALELDDSALYLCASRRRTENTEAFFGQGTRLTVV.

The chain combines TRBV4-2 with TRBJ1-2; D ambiguous. This CDR3 has 15 amino acids. Germline CDR1 LGHNA, CDR2 YNFKEQ. Trimming stripped 4 bases from V and 3 bases from J, with 15 bases between. CDR3 coding DNA: TGTGCCAGCAGCCCCAACGTCCGCGGGGACTATGGCTACACCTTC. Translated, it gives CASSPNVRGDYGYTF.

This chain links TRBV2 with TRBJ2-7; a weak D match, TRBD2 (5 bases). The V gene's germline CDR1 is SNHLY and CDR2 FYNNEI. The CDR3 runs 12 residues. V lost 4 bases and J 5 bases, leaving 9 bases between the germline ends. CDR3 nucleotide sequence: TGTGCCAGCAGTGTTACGACTAACGAGCAGTACTTC. This sequence encodes CASSVTTNEQYF.

The J gene is TRBJ1-1, the V gene TRBV27; TRBD1 might be the D (5 bases). V lost 3 bases to trimming and J lost 5 bases, with 13 bases between them. Germline CDR1 and CDR2: MNHEY and SMNVEV (reference sequence). The CDR3 sequence is 14 residues long. The CDR3 loop is CASSLGSQGTEAFF. In nucleotides, the CDR3 is TGTGCCAGCAGTTTGGGGTCCCAGGGTACTGAAGCTTTCTTT.

The chain employs TRBV9 and TRBJ2-1, with 10 bases matching TRBD2. V shed 4 bases, J shed 6 bases, and the junction held 4 bases outside the gene matches. The germline gives CDR1 SGDLS, CDR2 YYNGEE. The CDR3 covers 14 residues. CDR3 in DNA: TGTGCCAGCAGCTTACTAGCGGGGTCCAATGAGCAGTTCTTC. Residues: CASSLLAGSNEQFF.

V gene TRBV4-1 combines with J gene TRBJ2-1; 14 nucleotides align to TRBD2. The germline V gene has CDR1 MGHRA and CDR2 YSYEKL. The CDR3 length is 20 residues. Trimming took 0 bases from V and 0 from J; bases not matched to a gene: 7. CDR3 nucleotide sequence: TGCGCCAGCAGCCAAGACATTCGACTAGCGGGAGGGGGCTCCTACAATGAGCAGTTCTTC. Its protein product is CASSQDIRLAGGGSYNEQFF.

V gene TRBV5-1 combines with J gene TRBJ2-3; possible D gene TRBD2, 6 bases. V lost 0 bases, J lost 2 bases, and 13 bases lay in between. Per the germline V gene, CDR1 is SGHRS and CDR2 is YFSETQ. This CDR3 has 16 residues. DNA of the CDR3: TGCGCCAGCAGCTTGGTGGGGGACTCCCTCACAGATACGCAGTATTTT. Its protein is CASSLVGDSLTDTQYF.

The V gene is TRBV28, the J gene TRBJ2-7; TRBD2 aligns across 9 bases. The CDR3 runs to 14 residues. CDR1 is MDHEN, CDR2 SYDVKM, per germline. Trimming took 3 bases from V and 0 from J; bases not matched to a gene: 0. DNA for the CDR3: TGTGCCAGCAGTTTGACTAGCGGCTCCTACGAGCAGTACTTC. It translates to CASSLTSGSYEQYF.

The rearrangement joins TRBV18 to TRBJ2-1; 15 bases line up with TRBD2. The CDR3 length is 14 residues. The germline gives CDR1 KGHSH, CDR2 LQKENI. Trimming removed 6 bases from V and 10 bases from J; junction bases left unmatched: 4. For the CDR3, the DNA is TGTGCCAGCTCGTATGGACTAGCGGGAGGGGAGCAGTTCTTC. Translated: CASSYGLAGGEQFF.

The V call is TRBV4-3, the J call TRBJ2-3; 10 bases line up with TRBD1. The V and J ends lost 1 base and 5 bases, in that order; junction bases with no gene match: 15. The CDR3 runs to 19 residues. From germline, CDR1 is LGHNA and CDR2 YSLEER. The CDR3 nucleotides are TGCGCCAGCAGCCAAGGGTTTAACCCGGGACAGGGGATTTTAGATACGCAGTATTTT. This translates into CASSQGFNPGQGILDTQYF.

This sequence joins TRBV15 and TRBJ2-5; TRBD2 agrees at 13 bases. The CDR3 sequence is 15 residues long. Germline V lookup: CDR1 LNHNV, CDR2 YYDKDF (reference sequence). The V and J ends lost 4 bases and 5 bases, in that order; junction bases with no gene match: 4. The CDR3 DNA follows: TGTGCCACCAGCAAGGGACTAGCGGGATGGGAGACCCAGTACTTC. Its protein is CATSKGLAGWETQYF.

This sequence joins TRBV28 and TRBJ1-6, with D possibly being TRBD1 (5 bases). With 5 bases removed from V and 3 bases from J, the gap between germline ends came to 8 bases. The germline V gene has CDR1 MDHEN and CDR2 SYDVKM. This CDR3 contains 14 residues. The CDR3 DNA is TGTGCCAGCAGTCTGGGGGGCTATAATTCACCCCTCCACTTT. Its protein is CASSLGGYNSPLHF.

The table lists this clone with a count of one. This chain connects TRBV7-2 to TRBJ2-7; D not resolved. Germline lookup yields CDR1 SGHTA and CDR2 FQGNSA. V was clipped by 5 bases and J by 1 base, with 15 bases between them. The CDR3 consists of 15 residues. CDR3 coding DNA: TGTGCCAGCAGCCCCCCGGGTCTCAATTCCTACGAGCAGTACTTC. Its protein product is CASSPPGLNSYEQYF.

V usage is TRBV11-2 and J usage is TRBJ2-3; 8 bases fit TRBD2. The CDR3 length is 18 residues. CDR1 is SGHAT, CDR2 FQNNGV, per germline. The V segment lost 3 bases and the J segment 3 bases; nucleotides outside the gene matches: 14. This CDR3 is CASSLDGWAGGRTDTQYF. CDR3 DNA: TGTGCCAGCAGCTTGGATGGTTGGGCGGGAGGTCGGACAGATACGCAGTATTTT.

The chain recombines TRBV6-7 with TRBJ1-5, with no clear D. TRBV6-7 is designated an ORF whose function remains uncertain. Trimming removed 2 bases at V and 1 base at J, with 12 bases between. The CDR3 loop spans 16 amino acids. The CDR3, as DNA: TGTGCCAGCAGTTACCATTTTTACATAAGCAATCAGCCCCAGCATTTT. It codes for CASSYHFYISNQPQHF.

The V call is TRBV9, the J call TRBJ2-3; D possibly corresponds to TRBD1 (6 bases). V gave up 7 bases and J gave up 2 bases, with 8 bases separating them. In germline, CDR1 is SGDLS, CDR2 YYNGEE. This CDR3 is 12 amino acids long. CDR3 nucleotides: TGTGCCAGCGGGGGACACACAGATACGCAGTATTTT. Protein product: CASGGHTDTQYF.